These 28 T cell receptor beta chains originate from one sample sequenced in a study of prognosis after radiotherapy for stage I lung cancer. Researchers used two-round multiplex PCR to amplify TCR beta CDR3 starting from genomic DNA. Initially, in first-round PCR, primers specific to each TRBV and TRBJ gene were used. TCRdb redid the calling of the multiplex PCR reads with MiXCR, one entry per CDR3 protein. In the table there are around 11,000 distinct CDR3 sequences, about 53% of which are singletons. The starting material was PBMCs, obtained before or after stereotactic body radiation therapy (not recorded which). These receptors all come from a donor at least 50 years old with non-small cell lung cancer.

The chain combines TRBV9 with TRBJ1-2; tentative D call: TRBD1 (5 bases). Germline V gene data show CDR1 as SGDLS and CDR2 as YYNGEE. Trimming removed 2 bases from V and 7 bases from J, with 18 bases in between. CDR3 size: 15 residues. CDR3 residues: CASSVSSRGSFGYTF. CDR3 nucleotides: TGTGCCAGCAGCGTGTCCTCCCGGGGCTCATTTGGCTACACCTTC.

The CDR3 DNA sequence: TGCAGTGCTAGAGGGTATCGTGCAGGGGAGTTAGAGACCCAGTACTTC. Translating it yields CSARGYRAGELETQYF. The V gene is TRBV20-1, the J gene TRBJ2-5, with a weak D call TRBD1 (6 bases). V was cut by 1 base and J by 4 bases, with 19 bases left in between. Germline assignment: CDR1 DFQATT and CDR2 SNEGSKA (reference sequence). The CDR3 runs to 16 residues.

This clonotype rates as medium-sized. The chain is built from TRBV6-4 and TRBJ2-5, with 10 positions matching TRBD2. Germline V gene sequence: CDR1 MRHNA, CDR2 SNTAGT. There are 15 residues in the CDR3. Trimming cost V 6 bases and J 5 bases; bases outside gene matches: 9. CDR3: CASSKGLASRETQYF. CDR3 DNA sequence: TGTGCCAGCAGCAAGGGACTAGCGTCCCGGGAGACCCAGTACTTC.

This clonotype was seen a single time. This chain connects TRBV7-9 to TRBJ2-7; no definite D call. Trimming stripped 6 bases from V and 4 bases from J, with 10 bases between. The CDR3 length is 12 residues. Germline assignment: CDR1 SEHNR and CDR2 FQNEAQ (reference sequence). CDR3 residues: CASSPEAYEQYF. The CDR3 DNA sequence: TGTGCCAGCAGTCCCGAGGCGTACGAGCAGTACTTC.

This clonotype ranks as medium-sized. This chain uses TRBV7-9 with TRBJ1-2, with D perhaps matching TRBD1 (6 bases). Trimming left V 1 base short and J 1 base short, with 10 bases between. The CDR3 runs 15 residues. Germline lookup yields CDR1 SEHNR and CDR2 FQNEAQ (reference sequence). The CDR3 nucleotides read TGTGCCAGCAGCTTAGAGCTAGGGGGTAACTATGGCTACACCTTC. Residues: CASSLELGGNYGYTF.

This sequence joins TRBV12-3 or TRBV12-4 and TRBJ2-3; a weak D match, TRBD2 (6 bases). CDR3 length: 14 amino acids. With 5 bases removed from V and 4 bases from J, the gap between germline ends came to 13 bases. The CDR3 DNA reads as TGTGCCAGCAGTCGACGGAGGGCCGCAGATACGCAGTATTTT. Translation: CASSRRRAADTQYF.

This clonotype is termed medium-sized. The chain uses TRBV28 and TRBJ2-7; 10 nucleotides agree with TRBD2. Trimming cost V 4 bases and J 2 bases; bases outside gene matches: 8. CDR3 length equals 16 residues. CDR1 is MDHEN and CDR2 is SYDVKM in the germline V gene. The CDR3: CASSYKQGLATYEQYF. CDR3 DNA sequence: TGTGCCAGCAGTTACAAACAGGGACTAGCGACCTACGAGCAGTACTTC.

The CDR3 region has the DNA TGCAGTGCTAGAGCGGGAGGCGACACTGAAGCTTTCTTT. Translation gives CSARAGGDTEAFF. The chain has TRBV20-1 and TRBJ1-1; no clear D gene. The germline V and J ends were trimmed by 1 base and 3 bases, with 9 bases remaining between them. Germline V gene lookup returns CDR1 DFQATT and CDR2 SNEGSKA (reference sequence). The CDR3 runs to 13 residues.

V usage is TRBV12-3 or TRBV12-4 and J usage is TRBJ1-2, with TRBD1 matching 7 bases. The CDR3 length is 14 residues. J lost 3 bases, V lost 6 bases, and 7 bases had no gene match. The CDR3 region has the DNA TGTGCCAGCAGCTTGGGCGGGACAGACTATGGCTACACCTTC. Encoded protein: CASSLGGTDYGYTF.

On this clonotype itself: A far larger clone lies a single base away; this is likely a read error. The chain joins TRBV6-8 to TRBJ1-5; D unresolved. Germline V gene lookup returns CDR1 MNHGY and CDR2 SAAAGT. The CDR3 extends over 13 amino acids. The CDR3 protein is CASTYTLGQPQHF. The CDR3, as DNA: TGTGCCAGCACTTACACCCTAGGTCAGCCCCAGCATTTT.

The CDR3 region has the DNA TGTGCCAGCAGGGTGGTCGGACTAGCCTACGAGCAGTACTTC. Its protein is CASRVVGLAYEQYF. The chain has TRBV13 and TRBJ2-7; 7 bases fit TRBD2. Germline V gene data show CDR1 as PRHDT and CDR2 as FYEKMQ (reference sequence). V shed 6 bases, J shed 2 bases, and the junction held 7 bases outside the gene matches. CDR3 length equals 14 residues.

As concerns this clonotype: With only one base between it and a far larger clone, this is likely a read error. The chain couples TRBV11-1 to TRBJ2-1, with D possibly matching TRBD2 (5 bases). Germline V CDR1 and CDR2: SGHAT, FQDESV (reference sequence). There are 13 residues in the CDR3. V was pared by 5 bases and J by 8 bases, with 13 bases between. CDR3 nucleotides: TGTGCCAGCAGCCGGAGGACCGGCCATGAGCAGTTCTTC. It encodes CASSRRTGHEQFF.

V gene TRBV27 combines with J gene TRBJ1-4, with TRBD1 matching over 8 bases. Germline V gene sequence: CDR1 MNHEY, CDR2 SMNVEV (reference sequence). Trimming removed 6 bases from V and 10 bases from J; junction bases left unmatched: 22. The CDR3 consists of 18 residues. CDR3 loop: CASSPLGQVAVGVPKLFF. For the CDR3, the DNA is TGTGCCAGCAGCCCCCTGGGACAGGTAGCGGTAGGTGTGCCAAAACTGTTTTTT.

This clonotype is termed medium-sized (0.01 to 0.1%). The chain links TRBV6-9 to TRBJ2-7; 7 bases are shared with TRBD2. Germline V gives CDR1 MNHGY, CDR2 SVAAGI. The CDR3 runs to 14 residues. Trimming took 3 bases from V and 7 from J; bases not matched to a gene: 9. DNA of the CDR3: TGTGCCAGCAGTTACTTCGGGGGGAGGGGAGAGCAGTACTTC. This encodes CASSYFGGRGEQYF.

The V gene is TRBV24-1, the J gene TRBJ2-1, with TRBD1 matching over 8 bases. CDR3 length: 15 amino acids. Germline trimming cut 3 bases from V and 5 bases from J; bases unmatched to any gene: 5. CDR1 is KGHDR, CDR2 SFDVKD, per germline. As DNA, the CDR3 is TGTGCCACCAGTGATCCGGGACAGGCACACAATGAGCAGTTCTTC. Translated, it gives CATSDPGQAHNEQFF.

This clonotype is classed as medium-sized. The chain combines TRBV24-1 with TRBJ2-2; the D gene is possibly TRBD1 (6 bases). The CDR3 is made up of 14 amino acids. V was cut by 5 bases and J by 6 bases, with 12 bases left in between. Per germline, CDR1 KGHDR and CDR2 SFDVKD. The CDR3 DNA is TGTGCCACCAGTGGGAGACAGGTCTCCGGGGAGCTGTTTTTT. This translates into CATSGRQVSGELFF.

The genes are TRBV2 and TRBJ2-3, with 9 bases lining up with TRBD1. Trimming removed 8 bases from V and 4 bases from J; junction bases left unmatched: 7. The CDR3 has 14 amino acids. CDR1 is SNHLY, CDR2 FYNNEI, per germline. DNA for the CDR3: TGTGCCAGCGTGACAGGGGGGCCTTCAGATACGCAGTATTTT. Protein product: CASVTGGPSDTQYF.

This clonotype is classed as medium-sized (0.01 to 0.1%). The V and J genes are TRBV20-1 and TRBJ1-6; D may be TRBD1 (6 bases). The CDR3 has 16 amino acids. CDR1 and CDR2 from the germline V gene are DFQATT and SNEGSKA (reference sequence). V shed 0 bases and J shed 6 bases, with 15 bases lying between them. For the CDR3, the DNA is TGCAGTGCTAGAGATCAAACAGGGAAACCTAATTCACCCCTCCACTTT. Amino acids: CSARDQTGKPNSPLHF.

The J gene is TRBJ2-7, the V gene TRBV7-2; possible D gene TRBD2, 6 bases. CDR1 is SGHTA and CDR2 is FQGNSA in the germline V gene. Trimming stripped 1 base from V and 0 bases from J, with 10 bases between. There are 15 residues in the CDR3. CDR3 in DNA: TGTGCCAGCAGCTTAGTAGCGGTTAGCTCCTACGAGCAGTACTTC. Amino acids: CASSLVAVSSYEQYF.

As concerns this clonotype: This may be a read error: a much more frequent sequence differs by one nucleotide. The chain uses TRBV6-2 or TRBV6-3 and TRBJ1-2; the match to TRBD1 covers 7 bases. Looked up from germline, CDR1 is MNHEY and CDR2 is SVGEGT. There are 14 residues in the CDR3. The J segment lost 4 bases and the V segment lost 4 bases, leaving 6 bases of the junction unmatched. The DNA of the CDR3 is TGTGCCAGCAGTTGGAGGGGGCTCGTCTATGGCTACACCTTC. Its protein product is CASSWRGLVYGYTF.

This rearrangement joins TRBV4-1 to TRBJ2-1; the match to TRBD2 covers 7 bases. Germline V CDR1 and CDR2: MGHRA, YSYEKL. V shed 2 bases, J shed 7 bases, and the junction held 17 bases outside the gene matches. CDR3 length: 18 amino acids. CDR3 sequence (DNA): TGCGCCAGCAGCCAATTGATGGGTTCCGGGGAGGGCCGGAATGAGCAGTTCTTC. Its protein is CASSQLMGSGEGRNEQFF.

This chain uses TRBV6-2 or TRBV6-3 with TRBJ1-4, with D uncertain. Germline lookup yields CDR1 MNHEY and CDR2 SVGEGT. V was shortened by 5 bases and J by 8 bases, with 18 bases between the two germline ends. The CDR3 runs 15 residues. CDR3 amino acids: CASSEVARLEEKLFF. The DNA of the CDR3 is TGTGCCAGCAGTGAAGTGGCACGCTTGGAGGAAAAACTGTTTTTT.

The chain employs TRBV20-1 and TRBJ1-1, with D maybe TRBD1 (5 bases). V lost 4 bases, J lost 4 bases, and 13 bases lay in between. Germline V gene data show CDR1 as DFQATT and CDR2 as SNEGSKA (reference sequence). CDR3 length equals 13 residues. DNA of the CDR3: TGCAGTGCTATAAGATTCGGGGGCACTGAAGCTTTCTTT. As protein: CSAIRFGGTEAFF.

V gene TRBV28 combines with J gene TRBJ2-7, with 7 positions matching TRBD1. The CDR3 is 15 amino acids. With V trimmed by 6 bases and J by 1 base, 9 bases remained unmatched. Germline V lookup: CDR1 MDHEN, CDR2 SYDVKM. Written as DNA, the CDR3 is TGTGCCAGCAGACACAGGGGAGACCCGTCCTACGAGCAGTACTTC. Translated, it gives CASRHRGDPSYEQYF.

By share of the sample, this clonotype is medium-sized. V usage is TRBV4-1 and J usage is TRBJ2-2; 10 bases map to TRBD2. Germline CDR1 and CDR2: MGHRA and YSYEKL. The CDR3 is 17 residues long. The junction had 14 bases not matched to a gene; V was cut back by 4 bases and J by 9 bases. Written as DNA, the CDR3 is TGCGCCAGCAGCCCCCCTTCCAGGGCTAGCGGGAGCTGGGAGCTGTTTTTT. Translated: CASSPPSRASGSWELFF.

The chain recombines TRBV24-1 with TRBJ2-2; 7 nucleotides align to TRBD1. The CDR3 spans 16 residues. The germline V gene has CDR1 KGHDR and CDR2 SFDVKD. V gave up 2 bases and J gave up 1 base; unmatched junction bases: 3. CDR3 protein: CATSDSGTENTGELFF. CDR3 in DNA: TGTGCCACCAGTGATTCCGGGACAGAGAACACCGGGGAGCTGTTTTTT.

The gene calls are TRBV20-1 and TRBJ2-3; the match to TRBD2 covers 7 bases. Germline values: CDR1 DFQATT, CDR2 SNEGSKA (reference sequence). The CDR3 sequence is 16 residues long. Trimming took 6 bases from V and 4 from J; bases not matched to a gene: 16. The chain's CDR3 is CSATPGGAGEADTQYF. CDR3 nucleotide sequence: TGCAGTGCCACACCCGGTGGTGCGGGAGAGGCAGATACGCAGTATTTT.

The chain recombines TRBV5-5 with TRBJ1-3, with D hard to call. The CDR3 runs 14 residues. Germline CDR1 reads SGHKS; CDR2 reads YYEKEE (reference sequence). V was clipped by 2 bases and J by 2 bases, with 8 bases between them. The CDR3 reads CASSLSGAGNTIYF. The CDR3 DNA sequence: TGTGCCAGCAGCTTATCCGGGGCTGGAAACACCATATATTTT.